This TCR beta chain appears in the sequencing data of a study of shared clonotypes between healthy human individuals. This clone was detected only once. Its antigen is currently unknown. Source study methods: Sequence data from immunoSEQ were junction-only and lacked quality scores; consequently, filtering differed. Measured with immunoSEQ multiplex PCR; TCRdb has only the in-frame clones, and not every one. That table gives V, J and clone size, and the DNA gave D and trimming. The repertoire holds about 2.4 million clones, approximately 92% seen once, with over 0.12% in the top ten. The CDR3 extends over 12 amino acids. CDR1 is LNHNV, CDR2 YYDKDF, per germline (reference sequence). V was pared by 6 bases and J by 9 bases, with 12 bases between. Study results and caveats: Across a few donors, naive CD4 shared roughly 5%, naive CD8 under 4%, memory CD4 roughly 2.1%, memory CD8 around 0.42%.

Sequencing used naive CD4+ T cells sorted from blood. As for subset: CD45RA+ positively selected. The chain is built from TRBV15 and TRBJ2-1; D possibly corresponds to TRBD1 (6 bases). The TCR was taken from a man between 18 and 35 years old in good health. The CDR3 is CATRLGAGEQFF. DNA for the CDR3: TGTGCCACCAGGTTGGGGGCGGGTGAGCAGTTCTTC. Variable domain in full (rest from reference TRBV15 and TRBJ2-1): DAMVIQNPRYQVTQFGKPVTLSCSQTLNHNVMYWYQQKSSQAPKLLFHYYDKDFNNEADTPDNFQSRRPNTSFCFLDIRSPGLGDTAMYLCATRLGAGEQFFGPGTRLTVL.